The 26 T cell receptor beta chains listed next were all sequenced from one sample in a study of CD8+ T cells in alopecia areata. It was cDNA, reverse transcribed from extracted RNA, that served as the sequencing template. The repertoire was sequenced with immunoSEQ multiplex PCR; TCRdb's copy has only in-frame clones and lacks some. The repertoire holds about 190,000 clones, 45% to 65% seen once, with around 0.7% in the top ten. As for treatment: oral pan-JAK inhibitor, 5-10 mg twice daily. This material consisted of CD4+ T cells sorted from blood, taken at week 4, from a patient treated with tofacitinib. The receptors here all came from a human donor with alopecia areata.

This chain links TRBV4-3 with TRBJ2-5; D unresolved. This CDR3 comprises 15 residues. The V end lost 0 bases, the J end lost 5 bases, and 13 bases lay between the germline ends. From germline, CDR1 is LGHNA and CDR2 YSLEER. This chain's CDR3 is CASSQEIGLAETQYF. CDR3 DNA: TGCGCCAGCAGCCAAGAGATAGGGCTGGCGGAGACCCAGTACTTC.

The CDR3 region is CAWSAGGASGEKLFF. CDR3 coding DNA: TGTGCCTGGAGTGCAGGCGGGGCGTCAGGTGAAAAACTGTTTTTT. The chain carries TRBV30 and TRBJ1-4; a possible D gene is TRBD1 (5 bases). The CDR3 is 15 residues long. Germline assignment: CDR1 GTSNPN and CDR2 SVGIG (reference sequence). V was clipped by 1 base and J by 7 bases, with 16 bases between them.

The chain combines TRBV4-2 with TRBJ2-7; tentatively, D is TRBD1 (5 bases). Trimming left V 0 bases short and J 2 bases short, with 14 bases between. The length of the CDR3 is 16 residues. The germline gives CDR1 LGHNA, CDR2 YNFKEQ. CDR3 in DNA: TGTGCCAGCAGCCAAGAGGAAGTGAAGGGGACCTACGAGCAGTACTTC. Its protein product is CASSQEEVKGTYEQYF.

This chain joins TRBV29-1 and TRBJ2-7; TRBD1 matches at 7 bases. The J segment lost 2 bases and the V segment lost 1 base, leaving 2 bases of the junction unmatched. Germline assignment: CDR1 SQVTM and CDR2 ANQGSEA. This CDR3 has 13 residues. The CDR3 nucleotides read TGCAGCGTTGAAGTGGGACAGCCCTACGAGCAGTACTTC. Translating it yields CSVEVGQPYEQYF.

This clone appeared many times. V is TRBV28 and J is TRBJ2-1, with D possibly TRBD2 on 6 matching bases. The CDR3 spans 15 residues. V lost 2 bases to trimming and J lost 8 bases, with 16 bases between them. CDR1 and CDR2 (germline): MDHEN, SYDVKM. CDR3: CASSLGAGLVDEQFF. In DNA form, the CDR3 reads TGTGCCAGCAGTTTAGGTGCGGGATTGGTCGATGAGCAGTTCTTC. The full variable domain, with the rest looked up from reference TRBV28 and TRBJ2-1, is DVKVTQSSRYLVKRTGEKVFLECVQDMDHENMFWYRQDPGLGLRLIYFSYDVKMKEKGDIPEGYSVSREKKERFSLILESASTNQTSMYLCASSLGAGLVDEQFFGPGTRLTVL.

The V gene is TRBV29-1, the J gene TRBJ2-7; 9 positions match TRBD1. V gave up 1 base and J gave up 5 bases; unmatched junction bases: 12. Germline assignment: CDR1 SQVTM and CDR2 ANQGSEA. This CDR3 region has 16 residues. CDR3 loop: CSVEGLRGQGVDEQYF. The CDR3 DNA reads as TGCAGCGTTGAAGGTCTTAGGGGACAGGGCGTCGACGAGCAGTACTTC.

The chain is built from TRBV19 and TRBJ1-5; 9 bases fit TRBD1. After removal of 7 bases from V and 4 bases from J, the junction contained 2 bases not matched to a gene. Germline CDR1 reads LNHDA; CDR2 reads SQIVND (reference sequence). This CDR3 has 13 amino acids. CDR3 in DNA: TGTGCCAGTAAAGGACAGGGGAATCAGCCCCAGCATTTT. It yields the protein CASKGQGNQPQHF.

This rearrangement joins TRBV28 to TRBJ2-5; tentatively, D is TRBD2 (6 bases). The CDR3 covers 16 residues. Germline CDR1 reads MDHEN; CDR2 reads SYDVKM. V lost 5 bases and J lost 8, with 24 bases in between. As DNA, the CDR3 is TGTGCCAGCAGTCTCCGTGTAGGACTACATAGTGGTACCCAGTACTTC. Protein: CASSLRVGLHSGTQYF. The variable domain in full, completed from reference TRBV28 and TRBJ2-5, reads DVKVTQSSRYLVKRTGEKVFLECVQDMDHENMFWYRQDPGLGLRLIYFSYDVKMKEKGDIPEGYSVSREKKERFSLILESASTNQTSMYLCASSLRVGLHSGTQYFGPGTRLLVL.

V is TRBV29-1 and J is TRBJ2-2, with D perhaps matching TRBD1 (5 bases). CDR3 length equals 14 residues. Trimming shortened V by 5 bases and J by 1 base, and 11 bases separated the two germline ends. CDR1 and CDR2 from the germline V gene are SQVTM and ANQGSEA. The CDR3 spells CSVQQTGNTGELFF. CDR3 DNA: TGCAGCGTTCAGCAAACAGGGAACACCGGGGAGCTGTTTTTT.

This clone has only a few counts. The chain joins TRBV2 to TRBJ1-2; perhaps TRBD1 as D (5 bases). In germline, CDR1 is SNHLY, CDR2 FYNNEI. The V end was cut by 5 bases, the J end by 0 bases, with 22 bases between. The CDR3 is made up of 18 amino acids. CDR3 DNA: TGTGCCAGCAGTTTTGGAGGGTTTACAGGACGCTCTAACTATGGCTACACCTTC. Translating gives CASSFGGFTGRSNYGYTF.

This clone was detected only a few times. The rearrangement links TRBV27 to TRBJ1-5, with 8 bases lining up with TRBD1. J was trimmed by 2 bases and V by 6 bases; bases with no gene match: 6. This CDR3 has 15 residues. Germline loops: CDR1 MNHEY, CDR2 SMNVEV (reference sequence). CDR3 region: CASRARGPGNQPQHF. The CDR3 bases are TGTGCCAGCAGGGCCAGGGGGCCGGGCAATCAGCCCCAGCATTTT.

The CDR3 protein is CASSLLGDTDTQYF. The CDR3 region has the DNA TGCGCCAGCAGCTTGCTGGGCGACACAGATACGCAGTATTTT. The chain employs TRBV5-1 and TRBJ2-3; no clear D gene. Germline CDR1 reads SGHRS; CDR2 reads YFSETQ. This CDR3 is built from 14 residues. V gave up 1 base and J gave up 2 bases, with 8 bases separating them.

This clone appeared a single time. The chain employs TRBV27 and TRBJ2-7; TRBD1 aligns across 8 bases. CDR1 is MNHEY and CDR2 is SMNVEV in the germline V gene (reference sequence). Germline trimming cut 8 bases from V and 6 bases from J; bases unmatched to any gene: 12. The CDR3 extends over 14 amino acids. The CDR3 DNA follows: TGTGCCAGCCGCTTCGGACAGGGTGTTAGCGAGCAGTACTTC. Protein sequence: CASRFGQGVSEQYF.

V gene TRBV5-1 combines with J gene TRBJ2-3; D remains ambiguous. The CDR3 contains 15 residues. Germline V gene data show CDR1 as SGHRS and CDR2 as YFSETQ. Deletions cut 1 base from V and 2 bases from J, with 11 bases between. The CDR3 nucleotides read TGCGCCAGCAGCTTGATAACCATTCCCACAGATACGCAGTATTTT. It translates to CASSLITIPTDTQYF.

The gene calls are TRBV5-5 and TRBJ2-2, with D maybe TRBD2 (6 bases). CDR1 and CDR2 (germline): SGHKS, YYEKEE (reference sequence). V was pared by 2 bases and J by 6 bases, with 11 bases between. The CDR3 is made up of 14 amino acids. The chain's CDR3 is CASSFLWRAGELFF. The DNA of the CDR3 is TGTGCCAGCAGCTTCCTTTGGAGGGCCGGGGAGCTGTTTTTT.

DNA for the CDR3: TGTGCCAGCAGGCCGGGACAGGGAGTCGCAGATACGCAGTATTTT. As protein: CASRPGQGVADTQYF. This rearrangement joins TRBV6-1 to TRBJ2-3; 9 nucleotides align to TRBD1. V shed 6 bases, J shed 4 bases, and the junction held 8 bases outside the gene matches. Germline lookup yields CDR1 MNHNS and CDR2 SASEGT. This CDR3 has 15 residues.

The CDR3 DNA reads TGTGCCACCAGCAGATCCAGGCTGTTCGACGAGCAGTACTTC. This gives the protein CATSRSRLFDEQYF. This rearrangement joins TRBV15 to TRBJ2-7; no definite D call. V lost 2 bases, J lost 5 bases, and 13 bases lay in between. The CDR3 has 14 amino acids. Germline V gene data show CDR1 as LNHNV and CDR2 as YYDKDF (reference sequence).

The rearrangement links TRBV9 to TRBJ1-5; 7 bases align to TRBD1. V lost 3 bases and J lost 0; bases outside the gene matches: 6. Per germline, CDR1 SGDLS and CDR2 YYNGEE. The CDR3 runs 16 residues. CDR3: CASSAGGTASNQPQHF. The DNA for the CDR3 is TGTGCCAGCAGCGCTGGGGGGACAGCTAGCAATCAGCCCCAGCATTTT.

There are a few counts of this clone. This chain links TRBV4-1 with TRBJ2-4, with 7 bases identical to TRBD2. Germline values: CDR1 MGHRA, CDR2 YSYEKL. There are 13 residues in the CDR3. The V and J ends lost 8 bases and 3 bases, in that order; junction bases with no gene match: 4. The CDR3 DNA sequence: TGCGCCAGCGGGGGGGTGGACAAAAACATTCAGTACTTC. It is translated as CASGGVDKNIQYF.

This clone was observed a few times. The chain is built from TRBV2 and TRBJ1-1; the match to TRBD1 covers 11 bases. The CDR3 runs to 13 residues. The germline V gene has CDR1 SNHLY and CDR2 FYNNEI. The V gene end was trimmed by 6 bases and the J gene end by 3 bases; junction bases not matched to a gene: 0. Here the CDR3 reads CASRGQGDTEAFF. The CDR3 DNA reads as TGTGCCAGCAGGGGACAGGGGGACACTGAAGCTTTCTTT.

The V and J genes are TRBV6-1 and TRBJ1-2; D not resolved. The germline V gene encodes CDR1 MNHNS and CDR2 SASEGT. The V and J ends lost 6 bases and 6 bases respectively, with 8 bases between them. The CDR3 contains 11 residues. The CDR3 sequence is CASSYMDGYTF. CDR3 nucleotide sequence: TGTGCCAGCAGCTACATGGATGGCTACACCTTC.

This sequence joins TRBV30 and TRBJ2-5; no firm D call. The V end lost 7 bases, the J end lost 0 bases, and 9 bases lay between the germline ends. The CDR3 is made up of 12 amino acids. The germline CDR1 and CDR2 sequences are GTSNPN and SVGIG (reference sequence). CDR3 residues: CASTMYQETQYF. CDR3 nucleotide sequence: TGTGCCTCTACGATGTACCAAGAGACCCAGTACTTC. The full variable domain, with the rest looked up from reference TRBV30 and TRBJ2-5, is SQTIHQWPATLVQPVGSPLSLECTVEGTSNPNLYWYRQAAGRGLQLLFYSVGIGQISSEVPQNLSASRPQDRQFILSSKKLLLSDSGFYLCASTMYQETQYFGPGTRLLVL.

The chain uses TRBV30 and TRBJ2-7; D tentatively fits TRBD1 or TRBD2 (5 bases each). The CDR3 is 13 residues long. V lost 1 base, J lost 10 bases, and 17 bases lay in between. Germline-derived CDR1 and CDR2 are GTSNPN and SVGIG (reference sequence). The CDR3 loop is CAWSAGIARDQYF. The CDR3, as DNA: TGTGCCTGGAGTGCCGGGATAGCCCGGGACCAGTACTTC.

J is TRBJ1-1 and V is TRBV30; D ambiguous. Looked up from germline, CDR1 is GTSNPN and CDR2 is SVGIG (reference sequence). Trimming stripped 0 bases from V and 0 bases from J, with 8 bases between. The CDR3 spans 14 residues. CDR3 region: CAWSVATLNTEAFF. DNA of the CDR3: TGTGCCTGGAGTGTCGCGACACTGAACACTGAAGCTTTCTTT. Filled out from reference TRBV30 and TRBJ1-1, the complete variable domain reads SQTIHQWPATLVQPVGSPLSLECTVEGTSNPNLYWYRQAAGRGLQLLFYSVGIGQISSEVPQNLSASRPQDRQFILSSKKLLLSDSGFYLCAWSVATLNTEAFFGQGTRLTVV.

V gene TRBV30 combines with J gene TRBJ2-7; D not certain. The CDR3 is 13 residues long. Trimming shortened V by 0 bases and J by 2 bases, and 8 bases separated the two germline ends. CDR1 is GTSNPN, CDR2 SVGIG, per germline (reference sequence). The CDR3 is CAWSVEATYEQYF. The DNA of the CDR3 is TGTGCCTGGAGTGTAGAGGCAACCTACGAGCAGTACTTC. The variable domain in full, with the rest retrieved from reference TRBV30 and TRBJ2-7, is SQTIHQWPATLVQPVGSPLSLECTVEGTSNPNLYWYRQAAGRGLQLLFYSVGIGQISSEVPQNLSASRPQDRQFILSSKKLLLSDSGFYLCAWSVEATYEQYFGPGTRLTVT.

The rearrangement links TRBV5-1 to TRBJ1-2; tentatively, D is TRBD1 (6 bases). From germline, CDR1 is SGHRS and CDR2 YFSETQ. The CDR3 totals 15 residues. The V gene lost 2 bases and the J gene lost 1 base, with 12 bases spanning the gap. The CDR3 spells CASSFGQSHNYGYTF. CDR3 sequence (DNA): TGCGCCAGCAGCTTTGGACAGTCCCATAACTATGGCTACACCTTC.